The clone carrying this T cell receptor beta chain was picked up a small number of times. Donation came from healthy Caucasian individuals in Russia who were aged roughly 6 to 95. The sample originates from a study of blood T cells in healthy people across ages. Unmatched junction bases numbered 10, after V lost 6 bases and J lost 5 bases. The CDR3 loop spans 15 amino acids. Germline V gives CDR1 SNHLY, CDR2 FYNNEI. Through a sample-barcoded 5' primer and a J-beta primer mix, a second PCR was run for about 7 to 12 cycles. With 12 random nucleotides, a template-switch adaptor tagged each individual cDNA molecule. Each sample yielded at least 3 million CDR3-containing paired-end reads. A single record per CDR3 protein comes from TCRdb applying MiXCR to the 5' RACE reads. The sample contains 1.2 million to 1.5 million distinct CDR3 sequences, 59% of which appear only once.

Specimen: blood. The chain is built from TRBV2 and TRBJ2-5, with 9 bases fitting TRBD2. This receptor was identified in a man aged 18 to 30 in good health. This chain's CDR3 is CASSPGTSRIETQYF. Written as DNA, the CDR3 is TGTGCCAGCAGCCCCGGGACTAGCAGGATCGAGACCCAGTACTTC. The full variable domain, with the rest looked up from reference TRBV2 and TRBJ2-5, is EPEVTQTPSHQVTQMGQEVILRCVPISNHLYFYWYRQILGQKVEFLVSFYNNEISEKSEIFDDQFSVERPDGSNFTLKIRSTKLEDSAMYFCASSPGTSRIETQYFGPGTRLLVL.